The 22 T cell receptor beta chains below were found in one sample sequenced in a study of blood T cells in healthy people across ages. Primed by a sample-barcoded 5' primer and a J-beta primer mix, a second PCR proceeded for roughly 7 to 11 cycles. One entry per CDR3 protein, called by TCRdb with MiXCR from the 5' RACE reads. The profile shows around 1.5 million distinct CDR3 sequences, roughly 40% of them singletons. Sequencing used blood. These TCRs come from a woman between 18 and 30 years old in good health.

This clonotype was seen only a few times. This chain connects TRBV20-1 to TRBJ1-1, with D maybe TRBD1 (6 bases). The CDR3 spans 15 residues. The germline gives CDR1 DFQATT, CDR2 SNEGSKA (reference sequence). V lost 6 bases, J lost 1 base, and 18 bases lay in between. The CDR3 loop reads CSAPDGGRGNTEAFF. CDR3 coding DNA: TGCAGTGCCCCAGATGGGGGGCGTGGGAACACTGAAGCTTTCTTT.

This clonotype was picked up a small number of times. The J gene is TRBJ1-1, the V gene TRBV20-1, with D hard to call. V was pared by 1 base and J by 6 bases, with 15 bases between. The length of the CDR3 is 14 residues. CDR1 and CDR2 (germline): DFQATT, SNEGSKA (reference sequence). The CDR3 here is CSARGPPSDAEAFF. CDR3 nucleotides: TGCAGTGCTAGAGGACCCCCTTCTGATGCTGAAGCTTTCTTT.

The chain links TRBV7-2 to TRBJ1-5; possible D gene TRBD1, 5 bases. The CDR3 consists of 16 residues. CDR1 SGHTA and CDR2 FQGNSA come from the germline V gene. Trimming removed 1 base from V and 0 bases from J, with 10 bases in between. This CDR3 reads CASSLVRDYSNQPQHF. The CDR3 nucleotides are TGTGCCAGCAGCTTAGTCAGGGATTATAGCAATCAGCCCCAGCATTTT.

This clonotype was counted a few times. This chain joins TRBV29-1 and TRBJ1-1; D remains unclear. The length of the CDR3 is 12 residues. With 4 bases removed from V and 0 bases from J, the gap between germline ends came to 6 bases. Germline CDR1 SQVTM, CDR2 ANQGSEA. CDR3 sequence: CSVVRVNTEAFF. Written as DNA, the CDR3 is TGCAGCGTTGTGCGGGTGAACACTGAAGCTTTCTTT.

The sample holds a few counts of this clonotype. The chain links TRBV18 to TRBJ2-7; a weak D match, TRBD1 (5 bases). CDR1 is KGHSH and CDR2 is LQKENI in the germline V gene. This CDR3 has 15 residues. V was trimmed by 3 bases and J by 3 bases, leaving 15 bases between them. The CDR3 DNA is TGTGCCAGCTCACCCGGCGGACAAGGTTTCTACGAGCAGTACTTC. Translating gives CASSPGGQGFYEQYF. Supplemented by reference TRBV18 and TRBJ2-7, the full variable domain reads NAGVMQNPRHLVRRRGQEARLRCSPMKGHSHVYWYRQLPEEGLKFMVYLQKENIIDESGMPKERFSAEFPKEGPSILRIQQVVRGDSAAYFCASSPGGQGFYEQYFGPGTRLTVT.

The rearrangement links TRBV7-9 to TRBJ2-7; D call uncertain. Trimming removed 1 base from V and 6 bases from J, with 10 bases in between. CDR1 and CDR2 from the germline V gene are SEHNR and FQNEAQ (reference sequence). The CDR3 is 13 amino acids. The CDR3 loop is CASSLGGFLEQYF. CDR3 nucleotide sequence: TGTGCCAGCAGCTTAGGGGGATTCCTCGAGCAGTACTTC. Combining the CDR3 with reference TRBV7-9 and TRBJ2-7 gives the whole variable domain DTGVSQNPRHKITKRGQNVTFRCDPISEHNRLYWYRQTLGQGPEFLTYFQNEAQLEKSRLLSDRFSAERPKGSFSTLEIQRTEQGDSAMYLCASSLGGFLEQYFGPGTRLTVT.

CDR3 sequence reads: CASSEATSGSEQYF. CDR3 in DNA: TGCGCCAGCAGTGAAGCGACCTCTGGGAGCGAGCAGTACTTC. This chain uses TRBV5-1 with TRBJ2-7; tentatively, D is TRBD2 (5 bases). Looked up from germline, CDR1 is SGHRS and CDR2 is YFSETQ. The CDR3 consists of 14 residues. V lost 5 bases, J lost 6 bases, and 18 bases lay in between.

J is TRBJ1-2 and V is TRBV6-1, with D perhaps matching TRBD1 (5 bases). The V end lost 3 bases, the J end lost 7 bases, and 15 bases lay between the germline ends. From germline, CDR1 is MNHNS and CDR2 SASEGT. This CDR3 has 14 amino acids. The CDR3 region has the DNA TGTGCCAGCAGTGATTCCGGGCAGGGTCGTGGCTACACCTTC. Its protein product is CASSDSGQGRGYTF.

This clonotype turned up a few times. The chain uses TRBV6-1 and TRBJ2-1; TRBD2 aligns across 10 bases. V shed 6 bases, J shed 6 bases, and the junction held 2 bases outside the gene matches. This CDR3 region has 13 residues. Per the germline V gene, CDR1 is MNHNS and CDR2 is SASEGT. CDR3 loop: CASSQREGNEQFF. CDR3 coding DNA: TGTGCCAGCAGCCAGCGGGAGGGCAATGAGCAGTTCTTC.

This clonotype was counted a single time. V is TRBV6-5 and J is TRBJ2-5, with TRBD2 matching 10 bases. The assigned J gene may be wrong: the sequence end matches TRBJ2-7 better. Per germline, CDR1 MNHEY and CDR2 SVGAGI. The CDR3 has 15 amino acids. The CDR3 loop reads CASSPLAGGSGEQYF. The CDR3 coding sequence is TGTGCCAGCAGCCCCTTAGCGGGGGGCTCCGGCGAGCAGTACTTC.

The CDR3 loop is CASSQELTGGQSPLHF. The CDR3 region has the DNA TGTGCCAGCAGCCAAGAATTGACAGGGGGCCAATCACCCCTCCACTTT. The rearrangement joins TRBV3-1 to TRBJ1-6; 10 bases agree with TRBD1. Germline lookup yields CDR1 LGHDT and CDR2 YNNKEL (reference sequence). J gave up 10 bases and V 0 bases, and 6 bases lay outside the gene matches. This CDR3 is 16 amino acids long.

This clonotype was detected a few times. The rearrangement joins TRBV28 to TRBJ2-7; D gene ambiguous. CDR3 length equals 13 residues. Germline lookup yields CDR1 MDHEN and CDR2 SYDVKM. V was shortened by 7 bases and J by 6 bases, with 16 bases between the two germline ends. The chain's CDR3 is CASNGRVRVEQYF. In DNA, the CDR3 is TGTGCCAGCAACGGACGGGTTCGGGTCGAGCAGTACTTC.

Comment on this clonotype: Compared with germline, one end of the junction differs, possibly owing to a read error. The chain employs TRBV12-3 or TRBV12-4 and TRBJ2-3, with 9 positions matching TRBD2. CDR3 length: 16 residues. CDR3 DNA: TGTGCCGGCAGTTCTGCGGGGGGGACCCTCACAGATACGCAGTATTTT. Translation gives CAGSSAGGTLTDTQYF.

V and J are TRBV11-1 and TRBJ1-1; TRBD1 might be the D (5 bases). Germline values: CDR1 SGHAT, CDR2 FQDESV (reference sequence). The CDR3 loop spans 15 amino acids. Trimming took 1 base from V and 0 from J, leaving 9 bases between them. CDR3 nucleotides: TGTGCCAGCAGCTTAGGACAGACCGTGAACACTGAAGCTTTCTTT. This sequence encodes CASSLGQTVNTEAFF. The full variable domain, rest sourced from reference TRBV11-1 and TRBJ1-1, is EAEVAQSPRYKITEKSQAVAFWCDPISGHATLYWYRQILGQGPELLVQFQDESVVDDSQLPKDRFSAERLKGVDSTLKIQPAELGDSAMYLCASSLGQTVNTEAFFGQGTRLTVV.

CDR3 nucleotides: TGTGCCATCAGTGAATTCGGTGGGATAGCGGCTGAAAAACTGTTTTTT. The encoded protein is CAISEFGGIAAEKLFF. V is TRBV10-3 and J is TRBJ1-4; D gene uncertain. The CDR3 extends over 16 amino acids. Germline V gene lookup returns CDR1 ENHRY and CDR2 SYGVKD. The V and J ends lost 3 bases and 7 bases respectively, with 18 bases between them.

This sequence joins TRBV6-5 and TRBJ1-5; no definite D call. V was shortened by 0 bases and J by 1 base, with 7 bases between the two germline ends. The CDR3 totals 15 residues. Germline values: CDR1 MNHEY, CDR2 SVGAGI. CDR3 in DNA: TGTGCCAGCAGTTACTCGGTAGACAGCAATCAGCCCCAGCATTTT. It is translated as CASSYSVDSNQPQHF.

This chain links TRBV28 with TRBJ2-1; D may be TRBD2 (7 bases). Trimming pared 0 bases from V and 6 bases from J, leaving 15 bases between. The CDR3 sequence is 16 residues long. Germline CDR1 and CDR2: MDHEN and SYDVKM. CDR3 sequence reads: CASSLCGGGPVNEQFF. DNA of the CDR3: TGTGCCAGCAGTTTATGTGGGGGGGGGCCAGTCAATGAGCAGTTCTTC.

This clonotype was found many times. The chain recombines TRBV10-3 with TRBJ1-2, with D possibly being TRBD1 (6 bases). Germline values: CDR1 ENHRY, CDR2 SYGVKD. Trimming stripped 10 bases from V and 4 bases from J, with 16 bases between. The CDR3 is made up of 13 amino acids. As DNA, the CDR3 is TGTGCCACTGGGCGGGGGCAGGTCTATGGCTACACCTTC. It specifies CATGRGQVYGYTF.

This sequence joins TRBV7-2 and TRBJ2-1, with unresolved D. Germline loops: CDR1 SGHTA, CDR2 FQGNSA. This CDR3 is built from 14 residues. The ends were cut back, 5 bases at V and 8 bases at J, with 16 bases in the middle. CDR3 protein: CASSPQLRSHEQFF. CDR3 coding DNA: TGTGCCAGCAGCCCCCAACTCAGATCCCATGAGCAGTTCTTC.

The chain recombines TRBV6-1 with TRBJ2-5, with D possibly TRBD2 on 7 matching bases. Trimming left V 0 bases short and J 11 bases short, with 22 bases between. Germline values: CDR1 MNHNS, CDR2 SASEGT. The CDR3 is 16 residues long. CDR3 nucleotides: TGTGCCAGCAGTGAAGCGGCGGGGGCGGTGGGGAATGAGCAGTACTTC. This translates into CASSEAAGAVGNEQYF.

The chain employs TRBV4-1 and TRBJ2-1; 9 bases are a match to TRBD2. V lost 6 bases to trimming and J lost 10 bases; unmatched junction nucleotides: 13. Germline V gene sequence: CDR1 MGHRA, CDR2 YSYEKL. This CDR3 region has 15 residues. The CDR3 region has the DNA TGCGCCAGCAGGCCCGTTGGCGGGGGGGCTGGAGAGCAGTTCTTC. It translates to CASRPVGGGAGEQFF.

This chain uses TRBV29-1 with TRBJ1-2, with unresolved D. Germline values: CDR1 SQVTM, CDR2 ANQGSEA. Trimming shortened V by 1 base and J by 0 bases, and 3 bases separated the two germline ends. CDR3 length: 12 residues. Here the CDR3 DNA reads TGCAGCGTTGAAGCGGCTAACTATGGCTACACCTTC. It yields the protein CSVEAANYGYTF.